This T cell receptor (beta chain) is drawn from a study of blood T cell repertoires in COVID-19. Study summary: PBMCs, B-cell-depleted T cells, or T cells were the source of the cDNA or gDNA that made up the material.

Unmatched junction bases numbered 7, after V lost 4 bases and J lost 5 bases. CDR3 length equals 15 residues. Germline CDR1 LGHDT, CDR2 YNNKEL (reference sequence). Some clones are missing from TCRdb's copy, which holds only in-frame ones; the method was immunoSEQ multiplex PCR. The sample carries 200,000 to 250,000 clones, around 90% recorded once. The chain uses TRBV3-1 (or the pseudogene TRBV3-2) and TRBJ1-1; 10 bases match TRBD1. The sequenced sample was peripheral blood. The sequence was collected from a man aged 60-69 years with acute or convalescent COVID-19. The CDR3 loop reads CASSPRTGGGTEAFF. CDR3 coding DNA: TGTGCCAGCAGCCCACGGACAGGGGGGGGGACTGAAGCTTTCTTT.